This entry lists 8 T cell receptor beta chains sequenced from one sample in a study of T cells in Graves' hyperthyroidism and ophthalmopathy. Amplification targeted TCR beta CDR3 regions from RNA transcripts. Carried out on the TCR CDR3, a first-round RT-PCR used the HTBI primer set. TCRdb ran MiXCR on the multiplex PCR reads and lists one entry per CDR3 protein. The table shows hundreds of thousands of distinct CDR3 sequences, with less than 25% occurring only once. Sequences were obtained from blood. Every receptor here comes from a man aged 30 to 39 with Graves' ophthalmopathy.

The sample holds many counts of this clonotype. The chain combines TRBV30 with TRBJ2-2; unclear D gene. Germline V gives CDR1 GTSNPN, CDR2 SVGIG (reference sequence). The CDR3 is 12 amino acids. Between the trimmed V and J ends, which lost 0 bases and 13 bases, there was a span of 12 bases. The CDR3 DNA sequence: TGTGCCTGGAGTGTTGATACTAAACGGCTGTTTTTT. Translation: CAWSVDTKRLFF.

This clonotype has a handful of counts. The CDR3: CASSPQGLAGGPYEQYF. CDR3 coding DNA: TGCGCCAGCAGCCCCCAAGGACTAGCGGGAGGGCCCTACGAGCAGTACTTC. V usage is TRBV5-1 and J usage is TRBJ2-7; 15 bases agree with TRBD2. The CDR3 is 17 residues long. The germline V gene encodes CDR1 SGHRS and CDR2 YFSETQ. The junction had 7 bases not matched to a gene; V was cut back by 4 bases and J by 2 bases.

This clonotype was seen only a few times. This sequence joins TRBV2 and TRBJ2-6; D is unresolved. CDR3 length: 13 residues. Germline V lookup: CDR1 SNHLY, CDR2 FYNNEI. The V gene lost 7 bases and the J gene lost 4 bases, with 8 bases spanning the gap. The CDR3 DNA follows: TGTGCCAGCACCCCCGCGGGGGCCAACGTCCTGACTTTC. This sequence encodes CASTPAGANVLTF. The complete variable domain, with remaining parts taken from reference TRBV2 and TRBJ2-6, reads EPEVTQTPSHQVTQMGQEVILRCVPISNHLYFYWYRQILGQKVEFLVSFYNNEISEKSEIFDDQFSVERPDGSNFTLKIRSTKLEDSAMYFCASTPAGANVLTFGAGSRLTVL.

Ten or more counts support this clonotype. This chain's CDR3 is CASSSLAASYNEQFF. CDR3 DNA sequence: TGTGCCAGCAGCTCGCTAGCGGCCTCCTACAATGAGCAGTTCTTC. This rearrangement joins TRBV11-2 to TRBJ2-1; 7 bases fit TRBD2. Trimming took 4 bases from V and 0 from J; bases not matched to a gene: 3. The CDR3 has 15 residues. The V gene's germline CDR1 is SGHAT and CDR2 FQNNGV.

This clonotype was seen ten or more times. The chain uses TRBV12-3 or TRBV12-4 and TRBJ1-1; D is unclear. V lost 7 bases to trimming and J lost 7 bases, with 16 bases between them. The CDR3 totals 13 residues. The CDR3 here is CASIADPGFEAFF. For the CDR3, the DNA is TGTGCCAGCATCGCCGATCCAGGATTTGAAGCTTTCTTT.

This chain links TRBV29-1 with TRBJ2-7, with 10 bases fitting TRBD2. V shed 2 bases and J 4 bases; nucleotides not matched to a gene: 11. CDR1 is SQVTM, CDR2 ANQGSEA, per germline. The CDR3 has 16 amino acids. CDR3 sequence reads: CSVEWTSGGGVYEQYF. The CDR3 coding sequence is TGCAGCGTTGAATGGACTAGCGGAGGGGGGGTTTACGAGCAGTACTTC.

This clonotype turned up a few times. The chain employs TRBV4-2 and TRBJ2-1; 9 nucleotides match TRBD1. Trimming at V came to 1 base and at J to 5 bases, leaving 0 bases not matched to a gene. CDR3 size: 14 residues. The germline gives CDR1 LGHNA, CDR2 YNFKEQ. The CDR3 DNA reads TGTGCCAGCAGCCAAGGGGACAGGGACAATGAGCAGTTCTTC. Amino acid sequence: CASSQGDRDNEQFF.

V and J are TRBV5-1 and TRBJ2-7, with 7 bases identical to TRBD1. The CDR3 covers 12 residues. Trimming at V came to 5 bases and at J to 7 bases, leaving 6 bases not matched to a gene. In germline, CDR1 is SGHRS, CDR2 YFSETQ. The CDR3 nucleotides are TGCGCCAGCAGAGAGGGGGCTCGGGAGCAGTACTTC. Its protein is CASREGAREQYF.